Following are 25 T cell receptor beta chains from one sample sequenced in a study of CD8 T cell repertoires and HIV-1 epitope variants. TCRdb keeps only in-frame clones here, not all; method: immunoSEQ multiplex PCR. This table holds some 6,000 clones, around 70% found once. Which antigens these TCRs recognize remains unknown. The specimen sequenced was cultured CD8+ T cells derived from PBMCs. These receptor sequences come from a male donor with HIV.

The chain joins TRBV6-5 to TRBJ2-2; the D is unclear. The germline V gene has CDR1 MNHEY and CDR2 SVGAGI. V was trimmed by 2 bases and J by 2 bases, leaving 6 bases between them. The CDR3 runs to 14 residues. For the CDR3, the DNA is TGTGCCAGCAGTTACGACACCAACACCGGGGAGCTGTTTTTT. It codes for CASSYDTNTGELFF.

This chain joins TRBV7-8 and TRBJ1-5; 7 nucleotides line up with TRBD1. Trimming at V came to 3 bases and at J to 3 bases, leaving 11 bases not matched to a gene. The CDR3 contains 17 residues. Germline-derived CDR1 and CDR2 are SGHVS and FQNEAQ. CDR3 sequence reads: CASSFFFYRGPNQPQHF. The CDR3 DNA is TGTGCCAGCAGCTTTTTCTTTTACAGGGGTCCCAATCAGCCCCAGCATTTT.

The CDR3 spells CASSFQDYEQYF. DNA for the CDR3: TGTGCCAGCAGTTTCCAGGACTACGAGCAGTACTTC. The chain carries TRBV28 and TRBJ2-7; no firm D call. CDR3 length equals 12 residues. Germline V CDR1 and CDR2: MDHEN, SYDVKM. The germline V and J ends were trimmed by 3 bases and 3 bases, with 6 bases remaining between them.

V gene TRBV11-3 combines with J gene TRBJ2-5, with D possibly being TRBD1 or TRBD2 (5 bases each). V lost 0 bases and J lost 6, with 14 bases in between. This CDR3 is 15 amino acids long. Germline CDR1 SGHNT, CDR2 YENEEA. The CDR3 DNA sequence: TGTGCCAGCAGCTTAGATCCGGGCAGGGAGCAGACCCAGTACTTC. Translated: CASSLDPGREQTQYF.

CDR3 sequence: CASSQDTGGRSYEQYF. In DNA form, the CDR3 reads TGCGCCAGCAGCCAAGATACCGGGGGGAGGTCCTACGAGCAGTACTTC. The chain joins TRBV4-3 to TRBJ2-7; TRBD2 matches 7 bases. V dropped 0 bases and J dropped 1; count of bases not matched to a gene: 6. CDR1 and CDR2 (germline): LGHNA, YSLEER. This CDR3 spans 16 amino acids.

The genes are TRBV12-5 and TRBJ2-2, with TRBD1 matching over 12 bases. This CDR3 is built from 16 residues. The V segment lost 4 bases and the J segment 7 bases; nucleotides outside the gene matches: 7. Per germline, CDR1 LGHNT and CDR2 FRNRAP. This CDR3 is CASGWRDRGRDGELFF. DNA of the CDR3: TGTGCTAGTGGTTGGCGGGACAGGGGGCGCGACGGGGAGCTGTTTTTT.

The J gene is TRBJ2-7, the V gene TRBV6-5; 7 bases are a match to TRBD2. With V trimmed by 5 bases and J by 5 bases, 6 bases remained unmatched. CDR3 length equals 13 residues. Germline V lookup: CDR1 MNHEY, CDR2 SVGAGI. The CDR3 DNA follows: TGTGCCAGCAGTCGGGACTATAGCGACGAGCAGTACTTC. It codes for CASSRDYSDEQYF.

V usage is TRBV27 and J usage is TRBJ1-1, with D maybe TRBD1 (6 bases). The CDR3 contains 15 residues. In germline, CDR1 is MNHEY, CDR2 SMNVEV (reference sequence). Trimming left V 6 bases short and J 1 base short, with 15 bases between. The CDR3 DNA sequence: TGTGCCAGCAGGCAACAAACCAGGGGGAACACTGAAGCTTTCTTT. It is translated as CASRQQTRGNTEAFF.

This clone was observed once. Written as DNA, the CDR3 is TGCGCCAGCAGCGACTGGACAGGGAATTCCTACGAGCAGTACTTC. Encoded protein: CASSDWTGNSYEQYF. The chain links TRBV10-2 to TRBJ2-7, with 8 bases identical to TRBD1. Trimming at V came to 6 bases and at J to 1 base, leaving 8 bases not matched to a gene. The germline V gene has CDR1 WSHSY and CDR2 SAAADI. This CDR3 is built from 15 residues.

The chain uses TRBV5-6 and TRBJ2-2; D uncertain. Germline CDR1 is SGHDT and CDR2 is YYEEEE. This CDR3 contains 14 residues. V dropped 4 bases and J dropped 1 base, with 8 bases sitting between them. CDR3 coding DNA: TGTGCCAGCAGCCCGGAGATGAACACCGGGGAGCTGTTTTTT. It is translated as CASSPEMNTGELFF.

CDR3 region: CASSMYGGALYNEQFF. DNA of the CDR3: TGTGCCAGTAGTATGTACGGGGGGGCATTGTACAATGAGCAGTTCTTC. This sequence joins TRBV19 and TRBJ2-1, with TRBD2 matching 8 bases. The CDR3 length is 16 residues. Germline CDR1 LNHDA, CDR2 SQIVND (reference sequence). The V gene end was trimmed by 3 bases and the J gene end by 4 bases; junction bases not matched to a gene: 8.

CDR3 DNA: TGTGCCAGCAGTTACTCGCGACAGGGTAATGAGCCCCAGCATTTT. Protein product: CASSYSRQGNEPQHF. The V and J genes are TRBV6-5 and TRBJ1-5; TRBD1 agrees at 7 bases. This CDR3 comprises 15 residues. After removal of 0 bases from V and 8 bases from J, the junction contained 7 bases not matched to a gene. CDR1 and CDR2 from the germline V gene are MNHEY and SVGAGI.

The chain joins TRBV6-5 to TRBJ2-5, with TRBD2 matching 7 bases. The end of the DNA fits TRBJ2-7 better, so the J call may be wrong. Germline V gene lookup returns CDR1 MNHEY and CDR2 SVGAGI. There are 12 residues in the CDR3. CDR3 in amino acids: CASSAGTIEQYF. The CDR3 DNA sequence: TGTGCCAGCAGTGCGGGGACTATCGAGCAGTACTTC.

The chain couples TRBV9 to TRBJ1-3; possibly TRBD1 for D (6 bases). CDR1 and CDR2 from the germline V gene are SGDLS and YYNGEE. This CDR3 contains 14 residues. Trimming cost V 1 base and J 4 bases, with 9 bases left between them. The DNA for the CDR3 is TGTGCCAGCAGCGTACAGGGGAACGGAAACACCATATATTTT. Protein product: CASSVQGNGNTIYF.

This clone has a handful of counts. The chain has TRBV28 and TRBJ2-1, with 11 positions matching TRBD2. The CDR3 spans 14 residues. In germline, CDR1 is MDHEN, CDR2 SYDVKM. Losses at the gene ends were 8 bases for V and 7 bases for J; bases not matched to a gene: 7. CDR3 in DNA: TGTGCCAGCCTCACTAGCGGGGGATGGAATGAGCAGTTCTTC. It yields the protein CASLTSGGWNEQFF.

The V and J genes are TRBV14 and TRBJ2-1; 8 bases map to TRBD2. The trim removed 0 bases at V and 7 bases at J, leaving 14 bases unmatched. The CDR3 loop spans 18 amino acids. Germline V CDR1 and CDR2: SGHDN, FVKESK. CDR3 region: CASSQDLRTGGPWNEQFF. CDR3 nucleotide sequence: TGTGCCAGCAGCCAAGATCTACGTACGGGAGGGCCCTGGAATGAGCAGTTCTTC. Variable domain in full (rest from reference TRBV14 and TRBJ2-1): EAGVTQFPSHSVIEKGQTVTLRCDPISGHDNLYWYRRVMGKEIKFLLHFVKESKQDESGMPNNRFLAERTGGTYSTLKVQPAELEDSGVYFCASSQDLRTGGPWNEQFFGPGTRLTVL.

The chain couples TRBV28 to TRBJ2-7, with no clear D. The CDR3 runs to 13 residues. Deletions cut 1 base from V and 5 bases from J, with 9 bases between. Germline lookup yields CDR1 MDHEN and CDR2 SYDVKM. Here the CDR3 DNA reads TGTGCCAGCAGTTTATTGGAGCAAGACGAGCAGTACTTC. It is translated as CASSLLEQDEQYF.

The CDR3, as DNA: TGTGCCATCACGGAGGACAGATACAATGAGCAGTTCTTC. Protein: CAITEDRYNEQFF. The chain employs TRBV10-3 and TRBJ2-1; D is possibly TRBD1 (6 bases). V lost 7 bases, J lost 4 bases, and 11 bases lay in between. The CDR3 runs 13 residues. The germline CDR1 and CDR2 sequences are ENHRY and SYGVKD.

The chain is built from TRBV7-8 and TRBJ2-7; TRBD1 matches 7 bases. Per germline, CDR1 SGHVS and CDR2 FQNEAQ. CDR3 length: 14 amino acids. V was pared by 4 bases and J by 1 base, with 4 bases of the junction left unmatched. CDR3 sequence reads: CASSSGTVSYEQYF. The CDR3 DNA is TGTGCCAGCAGCTCCGGGACAGTTTCCTACGAGCAGTACTTC.

This clone occurred a few times. The V and J genes are TRBV27 and TRBJ2-7, with D unresolved. CDR1 is MNHEY, CDR2 SMNVEV, per germline (reference sequence). The V end lost 6 bases, the J end lost 0 bases, and 18 bases lay between the germline ends. This CDR3 comprises 16 residues. CDR3 region: CASRGTTTLGSYEQYF. Written as DNA, the CDR3 is TGTGCCAGCAGGGGTACAACGACCCTCGGCTCCTACGAGCAGTACTTC.

The CDR3 bases are TGTGCCAGCAGTCCGGGACTAGCGCCCAACCCTCCCTACAATGAGCAGTTCTTC. Protein product: CASSPGLAPNPPYNEQFF. The V call is TRBV27, the J call TRBJ2-1; 10 bases are shared with TRBD2. With V trimmed by 5 bases and J by 2 bases, 12 bases remained unmatched. Looked up from germline, CDR1 is MNHEY and CDR2 is SMNVEV (reference sequence). The CDR3 extends over 18 amino acids.

V gene TRBV5-5 combines with J gene TRBJ1-1; D remains ambiguous. This CDR3 has 12 amino acids. V was shortened by 0 bases and J by 6 bases, with 6 bases between the two germline ends. CDR1 and CDR2 (germline): SGHKS, YYEKEE (reference sequence). CDR3 protein: CASSLGYSEAFF. The CDR3 DNA is TGTGCCAGCAGCTTGGGGTACTCTGAAGCTTTCTTT. Full variable domain (missing parts from reference TRBV5-5 and TRBJ1-1): DAGVTQSPTHLIKTRGQQVTLRCSPISGHKSVSWYQQVLGQGPQFIFQYYEKEERGRGNFPDRFSARQFPNYSSELNVNALLLGDSALYLCASSLGYSEAFFGQGTRLTVV.

The V call is TRBV2, the J call TRBJ2-5; D is perhaps TRBD1 (6 bases). The germline V gene encodes CDR1 SNHLY and CDR2 FYNNEI. Trimming stripped 3 bases from V and 7 bases from J, with 18 bases between. The CDR3 is 15 amino acids. CDR3 loop: CASSDPDSAWGTQYF. In DNA form, the CDR3 reads TGTGCCAGCAGTGATCCGGACAGCGCTTGGGGGACCCAGTACTTC.

The chain is built from TRBV7-9 and TRBJ2-1; D is unresolved. CDR3 size: 13 residues. V shed 5 bases and J shed 16 bases, with 21 bases lying between them. Germline V lookup: CDR1 SEHNR, CDR2 FQNEAQ (reference sequence). DNA for the CDR3: TGTGCCAGCAGCGAAACAGAAAGGCGGCATTATTTCTTC. It yields the protein CASSETERRHYFF.

A single count supports this clone. The chain employs TRBV5-1 and TRBJ2-7, with 9 nucleotides matching TRBD1. J lost 4 bases, V lost 1 base, and 9 bases had no gene match. This CDR3 has 16 residues. Germline V gene data show CDR1 as SGHRS and CDR2 as YFSETQ. CDR3: CASSLSPGQGSYEQYF. DNA for the CDR3: TGCGCCAGCAGCTTGAGCCCGGGACAGGGATCTTACGAGCAGTACTTC. The whole variable domain, filled in from reference TRBV5-1 and TRBJ2-7, reads KAGVTQTPRYLIKTRGQQVTLSCSPISGHRSVSWYQQTPGQGLQFLFEYFSETQRNKGNFPGRFSGRQFSNSRSEMNVSTLELGDSALYLCASSLSPGQGSYEQYFGPGTRLTVT.